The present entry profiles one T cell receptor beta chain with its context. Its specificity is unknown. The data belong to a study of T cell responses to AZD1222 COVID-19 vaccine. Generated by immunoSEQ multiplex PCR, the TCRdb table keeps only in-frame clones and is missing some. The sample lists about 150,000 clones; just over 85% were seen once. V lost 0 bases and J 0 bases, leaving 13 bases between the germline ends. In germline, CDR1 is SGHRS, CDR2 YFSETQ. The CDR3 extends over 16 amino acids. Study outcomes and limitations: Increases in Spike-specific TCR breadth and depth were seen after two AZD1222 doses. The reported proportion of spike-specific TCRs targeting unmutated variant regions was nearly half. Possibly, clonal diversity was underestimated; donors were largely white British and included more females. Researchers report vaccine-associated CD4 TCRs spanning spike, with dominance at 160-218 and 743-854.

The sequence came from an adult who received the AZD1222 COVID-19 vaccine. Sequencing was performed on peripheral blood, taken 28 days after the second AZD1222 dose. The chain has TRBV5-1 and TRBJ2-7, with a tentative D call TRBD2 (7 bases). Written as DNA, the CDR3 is TGCGCCAGCAGCTTGGCGGGGGGCGGGGGCTCCTACGAGCAGTACTTC. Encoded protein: CASSLAGGGGSYEQYF. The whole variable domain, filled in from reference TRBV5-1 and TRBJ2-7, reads KAGVTQTPRYLIKTRGQQVTLSCSPISGHRSVSWYQQTPGQGLQFLFEYFSETQRNKGNFPGRFSGRQFSNSRSEMNVSTLELGDSALYLCASSLAGGGGSYEQYFGPGTRLTVT.